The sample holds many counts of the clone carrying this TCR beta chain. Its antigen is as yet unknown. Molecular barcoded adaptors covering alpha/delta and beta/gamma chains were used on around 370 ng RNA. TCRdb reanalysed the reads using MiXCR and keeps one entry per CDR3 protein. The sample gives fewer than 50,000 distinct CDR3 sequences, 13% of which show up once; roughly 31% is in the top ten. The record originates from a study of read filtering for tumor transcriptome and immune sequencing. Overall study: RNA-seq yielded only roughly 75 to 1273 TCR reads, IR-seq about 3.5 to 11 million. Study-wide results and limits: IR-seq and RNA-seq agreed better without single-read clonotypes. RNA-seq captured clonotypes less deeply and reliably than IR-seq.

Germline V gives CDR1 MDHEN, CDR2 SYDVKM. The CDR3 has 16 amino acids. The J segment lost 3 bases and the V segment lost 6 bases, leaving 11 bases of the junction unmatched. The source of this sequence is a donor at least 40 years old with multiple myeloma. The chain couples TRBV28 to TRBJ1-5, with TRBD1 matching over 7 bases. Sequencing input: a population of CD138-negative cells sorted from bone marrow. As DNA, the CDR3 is TGTGCCAGCAGACCACCAGACAGGGCCGACAATCAGCCCCAGCATTTT. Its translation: CASRPPDRADNQPQHF.